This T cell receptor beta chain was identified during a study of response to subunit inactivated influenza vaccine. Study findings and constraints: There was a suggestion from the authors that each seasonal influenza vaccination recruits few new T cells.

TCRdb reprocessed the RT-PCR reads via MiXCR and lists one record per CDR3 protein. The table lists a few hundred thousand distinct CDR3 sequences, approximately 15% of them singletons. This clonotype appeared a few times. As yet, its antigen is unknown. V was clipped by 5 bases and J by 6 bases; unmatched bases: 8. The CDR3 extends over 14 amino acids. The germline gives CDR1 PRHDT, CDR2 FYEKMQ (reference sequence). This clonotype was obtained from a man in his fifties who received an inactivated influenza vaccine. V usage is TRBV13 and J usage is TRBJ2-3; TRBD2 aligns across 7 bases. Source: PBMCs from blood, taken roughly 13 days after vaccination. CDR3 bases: TGTGCCAGCAGCACCAATAGGGGAGGGGATACGCAGTATTTT. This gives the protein CASSTNRGGDTQYF.